Listed below are T cell receptor beta chains from one sample, sequenced in a study of regulatory T cells in long-lasting Graves disease. A single record per CDR3 protein comes from TCRdb applying MiXCR to the multiplex PCR reads. The repertoire holds some 490,000 distinct CDR3 sequences, with around 12% as singletons. Another study also made use of these data, one on T cells in Graves' hyperthyroidism and ophthalmopathy.

The source material was peripheral blood mononuclear cells (PBMCs), sampled at new diagnosis, from a patient treated with antithyroid drugs. The receptors come from a woman aged 30 to 39 with Graves disease. CDR3s include the opening cysteine and the closing phenylalanine or tryptophan. The order of the fields is CDR3 length, J gene, V gene, CDR3 protein.

>14|TRBJ1-2|TRBV4-3
CASSQDWQGYGYTF
>14|TRBJ2-4|TRBV3-1
CASSLKIAKNIQYF
>13|TRBJ2-5|TRBV24-1
CATSEQGEETQYF
>12|TRBJ2-1|TRBV20-1
CSAREAGSEQFF
>16|TRBJ2-7|TRBV6-1
CASSQRRGTALYEQYF
>13|TRBJ2-5|TRBV19
CASSIGDKETQYF
>15|TRBJ1-4|TRBV7-8
CATTRGAAGVEKLFF
>15|TRBJ1-6|TRBV27
CASSRSSSYNSPLHF
>15|TRBJ2-2|TRBV19
CASSRPERGTGELFF
>15|TRBJ1-3|TRBV7-6
CASSRGHNSGNTIYF
>16|TRBJ2-3|TRBV7-3
CASSHGGREGTDTQYF
>13|TRBJ1-2|TRBV27
CASSWGGNYGYTF